One sample yielded the 29 T cell receptor beta chains listed below, sequenced in a study of T cell responses to AZD1222 COVID-19 vaccine. The data were produced by immunoSEQ multiplex PCR, yet TCRdb's version contains in-frame clones alone and is incomplete. The data hold roughly 150,000 clones, with about 90% observed a single time. The sample in question was peripheral blood, obtained 28 days after the second AZD1222 dose. All receptors derive from an adult who received the AZD1222 COVID-19 vaccine.

This sequence joins TRBV6-1 and TRBJ1-5, with D maybe TRBD1 (6 bases). In germline, CDR1 is MNHNS, CDR2 SASEGT. CDR3 size: 13 residues. Trimming left V 3 bases short and J 5 bases short, with 8 bases between. The CDR3 nucleotides are TGTGCCAGCAGTGAGCAGGGGCATCAGCCCCAGCATTTT. Its protein product is CASSEQGHQPQHF.

This sequence joins TRBV19 and TRBJ2-3; 9 nucleotides align to TRBD2. Per the germline V gene, CDR1 is LNHDA and CDR2 is SQIVND (reference sequence). The CDR3 loop spans 17 amino acids. The trim removed 2 bases at V and 9 bases at J, leaving 15 bases unmatched. CDR3 protein: CASSIIGVAGASVTQYF. CDR3 bases: TGTGCCAGTAGTATAATTGGAGTAGCGGGGGCGTCGGTGACGCAGTATTTT.

The gene calls are TRBV4-1 and TRBJ1-2; D remains ambiguous. The CDR3 is 15 residues long. CDR1 is MGHRA and CDR2 is YSYEKL in the germline V gene. Trimming took 0 bases from V and 4 from J, leaving 12 bases between them. CDR3 DNA sequence: TGCGCCAGCAGCCAAGATCTTCAGGCGTTCTATGGCTACACCTTC. As protein: CASSQDLQAFYGYTF.

V and J are TRBV19 and TRBJ1-5, with D unclear. CDR3 length equals 15 residues. V lost 6 bases, J lost 3 bases, and 15 bases lay in between. From germline, CDR1 is LNHDA and CDR2 SQIVND (reference sequence). CDR3 coding DNA: TGTGCCAGTAGGGGAGGGTTCCATATCAATCAGCCCCAGCATTTT. The encoded protein is CASRGGFHINQPQHF.

The chain recombines TRBV7-9 with TRBJ1-1, with 9 bases lining up with TRBD1. Germline assignment: CDR1 SEHNR and CDR2 FQNEAQ (reference sequence). The trim removed 5 bases at V and 5 bases at J, leaving 3 bases unmatched. The CDR3 runs 13 residues. The CDR3 sequence: CASSGQGQTEAFF. The CDR3 bases are TGTGCCAGCAGCGGACAGGGGCAAACTGAAGCTTTCTTT.

This clone was observed a single time. The genes are TRBV15 and TRBJ2-7, with no clear D. Trimming left V 2 bases short and J 0 bases short, with 23 bases between. From germline, CDR1 is LNHNV and CDR2 YYDKDF (reference sequence). This CDR3 is built from 19 residues. CDR3 amino acids: CATSRPRVCRPDSSYEQYF. The CDR3, as DNA: TGTGCCACCAGCAGACCTCGCGTGTGTCGGCCAGATAGCTCCTACGAGCAGTACTTC. Using reference TRBV15 and TRBJ2-7 for the parts outside the CDR3, the full variable domain is DAMVIQNPRYQVTQFGKPVTLSCSQTLNHNVMYWYQQKSSQAPKLLFHYYDKDFNNEADTPDNFQSRRPNTSFCFLDIRSPGLGDTAMYLCATSRPRVCRPDSSYEQYFGPGTRLTVT.

This chain connects TRBV20-1 to TRBJ1-1, with D unclear. The germline CDR1 and CDR2 sequences are DFQATT and SNEGSKA (reference sequence). The CDR3 spans 11 residues. The V and J ends lost 3 bases and 7 bases respectively, with 9 bases between them. CDR3 bases: TGCAGTGCTAGTCGGCAGTTTGAAGCTTTCTTT. Its translation is CSASRQFEAFF.

The chain links TRBV6-5 to TRBJ1-2; tentatively, D is TRBD1 (6 bases). Germline CDR1 MNHEY, CDR2 SVGAGI. CDR3 size: 14 residues. Trimming removed 0 bases from V and 4 bases from J, with 9 bases in between. This CDR3 is CASSYSRGAYGYTF. The CDR3 region has the DNA TGTGCCAGCAGTTACTCTCGGGGGGCCTATGGCTACACCTTC.

The chain couples TRBV4-1 to TRBJ1-2, with a tentative D call TRBD1 (6 bases). Germline values: CDR1 MGHRA, CDR2 YSYEKL. V shed 5 bases and J shed 0 bases, with 13 bases lying between them. This CDR3 is built from 15 residues. The CDR3, as DNA: TGCGCCAGCAGCGGACAGATGAAATCTAACTATGGCTACACCTTC. Its translation: CASSGQMKSNYGYTF.

The chain links TRBV2 to TRBJ1-2; D is undetermined. Looked up from germline, CDR1 is SNHLY and CDR2 is FYNNEI. The CDR3 extends over 15 amino acids. V was clipped by 2 bases and J by 7 bases, with 17 bases between them. CDR3 amino acids: CASSERPEGMVGYTF. The CDR3 DNA follows: TGTGCCAGCAGTGAACGGCCGGAGGGAATGGTTGGCTACACCTTC.

V usage is TRBV11-2 and J usage is TRBJ2-3; 15 bases agree with TRBD2. Germline V gene data show CDR1 as SGHAT and CDR2 as FQNNGV. This CDR3 has 16 amino acids. V lost 5 bases, J lost 9 bases, and 9 bases stayed unmatched. Here the CDR3 reads CASSPGLAGGGETQYF. The DNA of the CDR3 is TGTGCCAGCAGCCCCGGACTAGCGGGGGGGGGTGAAACGCAGTATTTT.

The chain couples TRBV7-2 to TRBJ1-2; 8 nucleotides match TRBD1. Germline V gene sequence: CDR1 SGHTA, CDR2 FQGNSA. V gave up 5 bases and J gave up 4 bases; unmatched junction bases: 9. The CDR3 is 15 residues long. DNA for the CDR3: TGTGCCAGCAGCCTCCTAGGACAGGGCCTCTATGGCTACACCTTC. Amino acid sequence: CASSLLGQGLYGYTF.

The chain links TRBV6-5 to TRBJ1-1; D possibly corresponds to TRBD1 (6 bases). This CDR3 comprises 15 residues. Germline-derived CDR1 and CDR2 are MNHEY and SVGAGI. The ends were cut back, 5 bases at V and 2 bases at J, with 15 bases in the middle. The chain's CDR3 is CASSTTYRDNTEAFF. The CDR3 DNA is TGTGCCAGCAGTACTACCTACAGGGACAACACTGAAGCTTTCTTT.

A word on this clone: The same CDR3 can be traced to other DNA sequences in this sample. This chain uses TRBV12-3 or TRBV12-4 with TRBJ1-2; TRBD1 matches at 9 bases. J gave up 8 bases and V 3 bases, and 1 base lay outside the gene matches. This CDR3 region has 12 residues. The CDR3 DNA is TGTGCCAGCAGTTTGGACAGGGGAGGCTACACCTTC. Residues: CASSLDRGGYTF.

J is TRBJ2-7 and V is TRBV5-6; tentative D call: TRBD2 (6 bases). Trimming removed 6 bases from V and 0 bases from J, with 7 bases in between. Germline lookup yields CDR1 SGHDT and CDR2 YYEEEE. The CDR3 length is 12 residues. CDR3 region: CASTGLSYEQYF. CDR3 DNA: TGTGCCAGCACGGGACTCTCCTACGAGCAGTACTTC.

This chain joins TRBV5-1 and TRBJ2-5; D not resolved. Trimming pared 4 bases from V and 2 bases from J, leaving 6 bases between. This CDR3 region has 12 residues. Germline V gene data show CDR1 as SGHRS and CDR2 as YFSETQ. CDR3 sequence: CASSHEQETQYF. The CDR3 DNA is TGCGCCAGCAGCCATGAGCAAGAGACCCAGTACTTC.

CDR3 sequence (DNA): TGTGCCAGCAGCCCCAGGGCAACTAACTATGGCTACACCTTC. It encodes CASSPRATNYGYTF. V usage is TRBV5-4 and J usage is TRBJ1-2, with a possible D match to TRBD1 (5 bases). CDR1 SGHNT and CDR2 YYREEE come from the germline V gene (reference sequence). CDR3 size: 14 residues. V was pared by 4 bases and J by 0 bases, with 10 bases between.

The chain couples TRBV6-2 or TRBV6-3 to TRBJ2-7; 12 bases fit TRBD2. V was pared by 6 bases and J by 7 bases, with 10 bases of the junction left unmatched. Germline V CDR1 and CDR2: MNHEY, SVGEGT. This CDR3 is 15 amino acids long. In DNA, the CDR3 is TGTGCCAGCAGCCGACTAGCGGGGGCCCCTCGGGAGCAGTACTTC. Residues: CASSRLAGAPREQYF.

J is TRBJ1-1 and V is TRBV7-9; unclear D gene. Trimming shortened V by 11 bases and J by 6 bases, and 19 bases separated the two germline ends. The CDR3 is 13 amino acids. Germline loops: CDR1 SEHNR, CDR2 FQNEAQ (reference sequence). CDR3 coding DNA: TGTGCCTCAACTCCGGGGTCCGGGGCTGAAGCTTTCTTT. This codes for CASTPGSGAEAFF.

The rearrangement links TRBV2 to TRBJ2-2; 8 nucleotides match TRBD1. CDR3 length: 16 residues. Unmatched junction bases numbered 7, after V lost 6 bases and J lost 1 base. The germline gives CDR1 SNHLY, CDR2 FYNNEI. CDR3 DNA: TGTGCCAGCAGGAAGATGGACAGGGTGAACACCGGGGAGCTGTTTTTT. This encodes CASRKMDRVNTGELFF.

This chain joins TRBV18 and TRBJ1-3, with a possible D match to TRBD1 (6 bases). The CDR3 loop spans 17 amino acids. The V end was cut by 3 bases, the J end by 0 bases, with 15 bases between. Germline CDR1 KGHSH, CDR2 LQKENI. The CDR3 DNA reads as TGTGCCAGCTCACCTTCCGGAGGGGGAGTCTCTGGAAACACCATATATTTT. Translated: CASSPSGGGVSGNTIYF.

This sequence joins TRBV5-1 and TRBJ1-5; D remains ambiguous. The V gene's germline CDR1 is SGHRS and CDR2 YFSETQ. Trimming removed 0 bases at V and 4 bases at J, with 5 bases between. The CDR3 has 13 residues. This CDR3 reads CASSLDQNQPQHF. CDR3 nucleotide sequence: TGCGCCAGCAGCTTGGATCAGAATCAGCCCCAGCATTTT.

A single count supports this clone. V and J are TRBV5-4 and TRBJ1-2; D not resolved. The CDR3 has 13 amino acids. V gave up 0 bases and J gave up 7 bases, with 10 bases separating them. Germline values: CDR1 SGHNT, CDR2 YYREEE (reference sequence). The CDR3 DNA follows: TGTGCCAGCAGCTTGGTCAGGCGGCCTGGCTACACCTTC. It is translated as CASSLVRRPGYTF.

This chain connects TRBV6-4 to TRBJ2-3; 12 nucleotides agree with TRBD2. The CDR3 runs 16 residues. Trimming at V came to 6 bases and at J to 6 bases, leaving 10 bases not matched to a gene. In germline, CDR1 is MRHNA, CDR2 SNTAGT. The CDR3 reads CASSDSSGGAADTQYF. DNA for the CDR3: TGTGCCAGCAGCGATTCTAGCGGGGGGGCCGCGGATACGCAGTATTTT.

This clone was seen once. The J gene is TRBJ2-5, the V gene TRBV6-5; D perhaps matches TRBD2 (6 bases). Trimming pared 7 bases from V and 5 bases from J, leaving 20 bases between. The CDR3 consists of 15 residues. Germline assignment: CDR1 MNHEY and CDR2 SVGAGI. In DNA form, the CDR3 reads TGTGCCAGCACTACTGTGACACAAAGCGGGGAGACCCAGTACTTC. Translation: CASTTVTQSGETQYF.

The V gene is TRBV6-6, the J gene TRBJ1-4; D uncertain. The germline CDR1 and CDR2 sequences are MNHNY and SVGAGI (reference sequence). CDR3 length equals 15 residues. Trimming removed 6 bases at V and 5 bases at J, with 16 bases between. CDR3 sequence (DNA): TGTGCCAGCAGCCACAACGAGGGTACCAATGAAAAACTGTTTTTT. It specifies CASSHNEGTNEKLFF.

This sequence joins TRBV28 and TRBJ1-1; D not certain. CDR3 length: 12 residues. Germline V gene sequence: CDR1 MDHEN, CDR2 SYDVKM. Trimming removed 3 bases from V and 3 bases from J, with 5 bases in between. CDR3 loop: CASSLMHTEAFF. CDR3 sequence (DNA): TGTGCCAGCAGTTTGATGCACACTGAAGCTTTCTTT.

The chain couples TRBV4-2 to TRBJ1-1, with no clear D. The CDR3 contains 13 residues. Germline V gene lookup returns CDR1 LGHNA and CDR2 YNFKEQ. V was pared by 4 bases and J by 1 base, with 7 bases between. In DNA form, the CDR3 reads TGTGCCAGCAGCCCTTACCCGAACACTGAAGCTTTCTTT. Encoded protein: CASSPYPNTEAFF.

The chain employs TRBV7-8 and TRBJ1-1, with D uncertain. The CDR3 length is 13 residues. CDR1 SGHVS and CDR2 FQNEAQ come from the germline V gene. V was cut by 5 bases and J by 3 bases, with 10 bases left in between. CDR3 nucleotides: TGTGCCAGCAGCCCCGGACGGGACACTGAAGCTTTCTTT. It translates to CASSPGRDTEAFF.